These 13 T cell receptor beta chains share one sample of origin, sequenced in a study of breast tumors, draining lymph nodes, adjacent tissues. The lymph nodes were axillary draining lymph nodes from breast cancer patients. Each CDR3 protein gets one entry after TCRdb re-called the multiplex PCR reads with MiXCR. The sample has 190,000 or so distinct CDR3 sequences; 30% to 40% are singletons. Sequenced input: axillary lymph node tissue. These receptors originate from a female donor with breast cancer. Some clones in this sample may be carry-over from other donors' samples.

The sample holds many counts of this clonotype. This chain connects TRBV19 to TRBJ2-1, with a possible D match to TRBD1 (6 bases). This CDR3 has 15 amino acids. Trimming took off 3 bases at V and 6 bases at J, with 15 bases between the two ends. CDR1 LNHDA and CDR2 SQIVND come from the germline V gene (reference sequence). The CDR3 DNA reads as TGTGCCAGTAGTATTGGGACACATACGGGCAATGAGCAGTTCTTC. Protein product: CASSIGTHTGNEQFF. The whole variable domain, remainder taken from reference TRBV19 and TRBJ2-1, is DGGITQSPKYLFRKEGQNVTLSCEQNLNHDAMYWYRQDPGQGLRLIYYSQIVNDFQKGDIAEGYSVSREKKESFPLTVTSAQKNPTAFYLCASSIGTHTGNEQFFGPGTRLTVL.

CDR3 nucleotides: TGCAGCTTAAACATGGATACGCAGTATTTT. Its protein is CSLNMDTQYF. The chain has TRBV29-1 and TRBJ2-3; unclear D gene. Germline loops: CDR1 SQVTM, CDR2 ANQGSEA. The CDR3 length is 10 residues. V was clipped by 8 bases and J by 6 bases, with 9 bases between them.

This clonotype was seen a single time. The V call is TRBV27, the J call TRBJ1-5; D might be TRBD1 (6 bases). V lost 1 base, J lost 9 bases, and 13 bases lay in between. This CDR3 has 14 residues. Germline V gives CDR1 MNHEY, CDR2 SMNVEV (reference sequence). CDR3 nucleotides: TGTGCCAGCAGTTTATGGGGGCCCCCAGGGCCCCAGCATTTT. Amino acids: CASSLWGPPGPQHF.

This clonotype has ten or more counts. CDR3 DNA: TGCGCCAGCAGCAGCCCTGCGGGAGATGAAAAACTGTTTTTT. It is translated as CASSSPAGDEKLFF. This chain links TRBV5-1 with TRBJ1-4; D remains ambiguous. V lost 4 bases, J lost 6 bases, and 13 bases lay in between. The CDR3 spans 14 residues. In germline, CDR1 is SGHRS, CDR2 YFSETQ. Complete variable domain (other parts from reference TRBV5-1 and TRBJ1-4): KAGVTQTPRYLIKTRGQQVTLSCSPISGHRSVSWYQQTPGQGLQFLFEYFSETQRNKGNFPGRFSGRQFSNSRSEMNVSTLELGDSALYLCASSSPAGDEKLFFGSGTQLSVL.

The chain couples TRBV9 to TRBJ1-3, with 7 nucleotides matching TRBD1. This CDR3 spans 17 amino acids. Unmatched junction bases numbered 13, after V lost 0 bases and J lost 7 bases. The germline CDR1 and CDR2 sequences are SGDLS and YYNGEE. DNA of the CDR3: TGTGCCAGCAGCGTAGCCCGGGACAGAGGGAACGCCAACACCATATATTTT. Translated, it gives CASSVARDRGNANTIYF. The full variable domain, rest sourced from reference TRBV9 and TRBJ1-3, is DSGVTQTPKHLITATGQRVTLRCSPRSGDLSVYWYQQSLDQGLQFLIQYYNGEERAKGNILERFSAQQFPDLHSELNLSSLELGDSALYFCASSVARDRGNANTIYFGEGSWLTVV.

The table lists this clonotype with many counts. V is TRBV20-1 and J is TRBJ1-1, with 7 bases identical to TRBD1. This CDR3 is built from 13 residues. J lost 1 base, V lost 3 bases, and 2 bases had no gene match. CDR1 and CDR2 (germline): DFQATT, SNEGSKA (reference sequence). As DNA, the CDR3 is TGCAGTGCTAGGAGACAGGGGAACACTGAAGCTTTCTTT. It yields the protein CSARRQGNTEAFF.

This rearrangement joins TRBV7-8 to TRBJ2-3; D unclear. Germline V gives CDR1 SGHVS, CDR2 FQNEAQ. With 8 bases removed from V and 0 bases from J, the gap between germline ends came to 18 bases. The CDR3 has 16 amino acids. DNA of the CDR3: TGTGCCAGCGGGCAGATCGGCCAGCCTAGCACAGATACGCAGTATTTT. This sequence encodes CASGQIGQPSTDTQYF.

The CDR3 coding sequence is TGTGCCAGCACCCCGGACAGGGGGGGGGGTGAGACCCAGTACTTC. This gives the protein CASTPDRGGGETQYF. V usage is TRBV6-1 and J usage is TRBJ2-5, with 10 bases fitting TRBD1. Germline loops: CDR1 MNHNS, CDR2 SASEGT. V shed 7 bases and J 5 bases; nucleotides not matched to a gene: 10. The CDR3 loop spans 15 amino acids.

This clonotype was seen repeatedly, ten times or more. This chain connects TRBV30 to TRBJ1-4; 7 bases match TRBD1. CDR1 and CDR2 (germline): GTSNPN, SVGIG (reference sequence). The CDR3 extends over 14 amino acids. J was trimmed by 8 bases and V by 2 bases; bases with no gene match: 8. CDR3 sequence: CAWSTGASWEKLFF. The CDR3 nucleotides read TGTGCCTGGAGTACAGGGGCGAGCTGGGAAAAACTGTTTTTT. Combining the CDR3 with reference TRBV30 and TRBJ1-4 gives the whole variable domain SQTIHQWPATLVQPVGSPLSLECTVEGTSNPNLYWYRQAAGRGLQLLFYSVGIGQISSEVPQNLSASRPQDRQFILSSKKLLLSDSGFYLCAWSTGASWEKLFFGSGTQLSVL.

V gene TRBV20-1 combines with J gene TRBJ1-3; D gene uncertain. This CDR3 spans 12 amino acids. Trimming took off 3 bases at V and 2 bases at J, with 5 bases between the two ends. Per germline, CDR1 DFQATT and CDR2 SNEGSKA (reference sequence). The CDR3 loop reads CSASPAGNTIYF. In nucleotides, the CDR3 is TGCAGTGCTAGCCCCGCTGGAAACACCATATATTTT.

Many counts were recorded for this clonotype. The V gene is TRBV6-1, the J gene TRBJ1-5; D is undetermined. Per germline, CDR1 MNHNS and CDR2 SASEGT. The CDR3 contains 16 residues. V shed 1 base and J shed 0 bases, with 10 bases lying between them. The DNA of the CDR3 is TGTGCCAGCAGTGAAGGGGCTGGGTATAGCAATCAGCCCCAGCATTTT. Translated, it gives CASSEGAGYSNQPQHF.

The rearrangement uses TRBV3-1 and TRBJ2-7; tentative D call: TRBD1 (5 bases). There are 13 residues in the CDR3. V was cut by 4 bases and J by 7 bases, with 14 bases left in between. Germline CDR1 is LGHDT and CDR2 is YNNKEL (reference sequence). The CDR3 region has the DNA TGTGCCAGCAGCCTCCAGGGCACCGGGGAGCAGTACTTC. This encodes CASSLQGTGEQYF.

Comments on this clonotype: A much larger clone lies one base from this, so it may be a read error. The chain combines TRBV20-1 with TRBJ1-2; 8 nucleotides agree with TRBD1. From germline, CDR1 is DFQATT and CDR2 SNEGSKA (reference sequence). This CDR3 has 15 amino acids. The CDR3 protein is CSARPTGELAYDYTF. The CDR3 nucleotides are TGCAGTGCTCGACCGACAGGGGAGTTGGCCTATGACTACACCTTC.